This T cell receptor beta chain was sequenced during a study of early T cells in non-severe SARS-CoV-2 infection. Unique molecular identifiers were attached to individual cDNA molecules. MiXCR was run by TCRdb on the 5' RACE reads, yielding one entry per CDR3 protein. Seen here are 98,000 or so distinct CDR3 sequences, about 12% observed once, and the top ten hold around 3.1%. This clonotype was detected many times. Germline values: CDR1 SEHNR, CDR2 FQNEAQ (reference sequence). The CDR3 sequence is 16 residues long. V was pared by 4 bases and J by 0 bases, with 14 bases between. This TCR was recovered from an adult who was a healthcare worker with PCR-confirmed SARS-CoV-2 infection or an uninfected control (not recorded which). The chain carries TRBV7-9 and TRBJ2-3; D might be TRBD2 (6 bases). The material sequenced was whole blood. Written as DNA, the CDR3 is TGTGCCAGCAGCTCTCTTGCGGGGAAGAGCACAGATACGCAGTATTTT. Its translation is CASSSLAGKSTDTQYF. Looking up the rest from reference TRBV7-9 and TRBJ2-3 gives the full variable domain: DTGVSQNPRHKITKRGQNVTFRCDPISEHNRLYWYRQTLGQGPEFLTYFQNEAQLEKSRLLSDRFSAERPKGSFSTLEIQRTEQGDSAMYLCASSSLAGKSTDTQYFGPGTRLTVL.